This T cell receptor beta chain was recorded in a study of OX40 agonist ivuxolimab in advanced cancers. Study as a whole: Dose-escalation patients were diagnosed with hepatocellular carcinoma, melanoma, renal cell cancer or head and neck cancer. Partial responses were observed in three patients, of whom one had hepatocellular carcinoma and two had cutaneous melanoma.

Study-wide findings and caveats: At 0.1 to 3.0 mg/kg, clonal expansion of CD4+ and CD8+ blood T cells had occurred by week 6.

Sequencing was performed with immunoSEQ multiplex PCR; in TCRdb, only in-frame clones are kept and a portion is missing. The sample includes 75,000 to 100,000 clones, roughly 84% of them seen just once. Worth noting for this clone: Its target is not known. A read error is likely, as this CDR3 ends without the conserved phenylalanine or tryptophan.

Sampled blood was obtained at baseline, cycle 4 day 1, and cycle 7 day 1. Source: CD4+ or CD8+ T cells sorted from blood, taken in a trial of the OX40 agonist ivuxolimab. The origin of this receptor is an adult with an advanced solid tumor such as melanoma, head and neck, liver or kidney cancer.

The CDR3 nucleotides are TGTGCCAGCAGTTCCGGGGGAATGAACACTGAAGCTTTCTCT. As protein: CASSSGGMNTEAFS. The gene calls are TRBV28 and TRBJ1-1; D perhaps matches TRBD1 (5 bases). Germline V gives CDR1 MDHEN, CDR2 SYDVKM. Trimming removed 4 bases at V and 0 bases at J, with 9 bases between. The CDR3 is 14 residues long.